The TCR beta chain described here comes from a study of blood T cell repertoires in COVID-19. Looking at the study overall: Italy, Spain and the United States were the sources of the convalescent and acute COVID-19 samples. The cDNA or gDNA used as material had been derived from T cells, B-cell-depleted T cells, or PBMCs.

Unmatched junction bases numbered 5, after V lost 5 bases and J lost 2 bases. CDR3 size: 14 residues. CDR1 and CDR2 from the germline V gene are LGHNT and FRNRAP. One Seattle source followed patients from active infection through their disease course. As handled by the study authors: Estimation of nucleated cell counts was performed using reference gene primer amplification. The data were produced by immunoSEQ multiplex PCR, yet TCRdb's version contains in-frame clones alone and is incomplete. V and J calls and clone size are copied from that table; D and trimming were computed from the DNA. This sample yields 150,000 to 200,000 clones, of which 81% are seen a single time; approximately 12% belongs to the top ten.

The V call is TRBV12-5, the J call TRBJ1-1; TRBD1 aligns across 7 bases. The clonotype was recovered from a woman of 80 years or more with COVID-19, enrolled during active disease. Sequenced material: peripheral blood. DNA of the CDR3: TGTGCTAGTGGTCCCGCAGGGGGAAACACTGAAGCTTTCTTT. Amino acids: CASGPAGGNTEAFF.